The entry below gives a single TCR beta chain sequence along with its context. Its antigen is as yet unknown. The data were taken from a study of T cell responses to AZD1222 COVID-19 vaccine. Regarding the study as a whole: Donors were chiefly white British, with a greater number of females, and clonal diversity was perhaps underestimated.

Clones were sequenced by immunoSEQ multiplex PCR, and TCRdb holds only the in-frame ones, with some missing. This table holds 150,000 to 250,000 clones, 93% found once. The V segment lost 2 bases and the J segment 10 bases; nucleotides outside the gene matches: 15. CDR3 length: 17 amino acids. CDR1 is SGHRS and CDR2 is YFSETQ in the germline V gene. The material was peripheral blood, obtained 28 days after the second AZD1222 dose. This receptor was taken from an adult who received the AZD1222 COVID-19 vaccine. The chain carries TRBV5-1 and TRBJ1-6; 7 bases align to TRBD1. CDR3 coding DNA: TGCGCCAGCAGCTTCGGGACAGCCGACCCCCTTAGATCACCCCTCCACTTT. Its protein is CASSFGTADPLRSPLHF.